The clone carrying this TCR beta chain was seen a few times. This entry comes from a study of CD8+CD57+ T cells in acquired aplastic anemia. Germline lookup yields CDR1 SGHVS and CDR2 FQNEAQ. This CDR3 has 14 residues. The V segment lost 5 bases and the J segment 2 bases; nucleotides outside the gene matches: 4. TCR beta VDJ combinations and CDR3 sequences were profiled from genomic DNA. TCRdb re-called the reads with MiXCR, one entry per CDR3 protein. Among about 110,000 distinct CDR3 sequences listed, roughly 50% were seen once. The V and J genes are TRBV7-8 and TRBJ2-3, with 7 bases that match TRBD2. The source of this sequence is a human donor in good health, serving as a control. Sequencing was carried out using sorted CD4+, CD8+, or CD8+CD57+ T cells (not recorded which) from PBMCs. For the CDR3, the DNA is TGTGCCAGCAGCCGGGGGACTACCACAGATACGCAGTATTTT. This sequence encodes CASSRGTTTDTQYF.